Described below is a single TCR beta chain sequence and its context. The antigen is not known. The PCR had 60 Vbeta and 13 Jbeta primers. Produced via immunoSEQ multiplex PCR; TCRdb's table is partial and in-frame only. The sample lists about 130,000 clones; around 81% were seen once. Trimming left V 4 bases short and J 4 bases short, with 10 bases between. The CDR3 is 12 residues long. Germline V gene lookup returns CDR1 SQVTM and CDR2 ANQGSEA. This sample was taken from a study of cytomegalovirus exposure and HLA in healthy donors. Study-level findings and limits: One cluster of highly shared sequence variants probably arose as a sequencing artifact. Some V segments could not be told apart, so they were left out, TRBV6-2 and TRBV6-3 among them. Specificity of a few CMV-associated chains for CMV antigens was verified in vitro.

The rearrangement links TRBV29-1 to TRBJ2-5; D possibly corresponds to TRBD1 (5 bases). The sample comprised PBMCs. This sequence was found in a woman aged 45-60 years in good health and CMV-seronegative. CDR3 in DNA: TGCAGCGTTGGGGTGGGGCTAGAGACCCAGTACTTC. The encoded protein is CSVGVGLETQYF.